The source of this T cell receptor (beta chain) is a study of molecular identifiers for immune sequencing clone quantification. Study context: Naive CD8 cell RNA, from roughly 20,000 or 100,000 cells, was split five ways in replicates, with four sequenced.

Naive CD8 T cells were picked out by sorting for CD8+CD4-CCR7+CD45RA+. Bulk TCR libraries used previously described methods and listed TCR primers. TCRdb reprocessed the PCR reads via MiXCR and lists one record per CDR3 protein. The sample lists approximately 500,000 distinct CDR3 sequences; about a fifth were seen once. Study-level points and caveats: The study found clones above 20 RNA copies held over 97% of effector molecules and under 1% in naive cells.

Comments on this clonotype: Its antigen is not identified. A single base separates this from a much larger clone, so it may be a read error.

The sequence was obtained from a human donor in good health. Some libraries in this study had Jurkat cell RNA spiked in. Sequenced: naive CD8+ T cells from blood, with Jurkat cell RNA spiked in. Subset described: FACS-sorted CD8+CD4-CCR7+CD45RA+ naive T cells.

The CDR3: CASSLLGNDYGQYF. In nucleotides, the CDR3 is TGTGCCAGCAGTTTATTGGGGAACGACTACGGGCAGTACTTC. The V gene is TRBV28, the J gene TRBJ2-7; TRBD2 is a possible D gene (5 bases). From germline, CDR1 is MDHEN and CDR2 SYDVKM. The CDR3 has 14 amino acids.